These T cell receptor beta chains were read from a single sample in a study of blood T cell repertoires in COVID-19. The assay was immunoSEQ multiplex PCR, and TCRdb's table has in-frame clones only and misses some. The table has hundreds of thousands of clones, around nine tenths seen once. Sequenced material: peripheral blood. The receptors here all came from a woman aged 40 to 55 who had recovered from COVID-19. Each CDR3 is given with its conserved first and last residue. The order of the fields is J gene, V gene, CDR3 protein.

J: TRBJ1-4; V: TRBV28; CDR3: CASTSSGGNEKLFF
J: TRBJ2-1; V: TRBV6-6; CDR3: CASSFGSYNEQFF
J: TRBJ2-7; V: TRBV18; CDR3: CASSQGTSGYEQYF
J: TRBJ2-7; V: TRBV12-5; CDR3: CASGLVLLTGKYEQYF
J: TRBJ2-2; V: TRBV30; CDR3: CAWRITGRYTGELFF
J: TRBJ1-6; V: TRBV4-3; CDR3: CASSRFQGANSPLHF
J: TRBJ2-3; V: TRBV24-1; CDR3: CATSDLRAGAPDTQYF
J: TRBJ1-2; V: TRBV30; CDR3: CAWTGTGRDGYTF
J: TRBJ1-2; V: TRBV6-5; CDR3: CASSYYGQGGGYTF
J: TRBJ1-2; V: TRBV7-3; CDR3: CASSPTGPGGGYTF
J: TRBJ2-5; V: TRBV18; CDR3: CASSPHRANGETQYF
J: TRBJ1-4; V: TRBV6-6; CDR3: CASIDRGVATNEKLFF
J: TRBJ2-5; V: TRBV18; CDR3: CASSLTGEYQETQYF
J: TRBJ2-5; V: TRBV9; CDR3: CASSVGGLAGARETQYF
J: TRBJ2-5; V: TRBV18; CDR3: CASSPRSGQGAGETQYF
J: TRBJ2-1; V: TRBV11-3; CDR3: CASSLTSGSYQPIYNEQFF
J: TRBJ1-4; V: TRBV11-2; CDR3: CASSLMAAREVFF
J: TRBJ2-2; V: TRBV7-3; CDR3: CASSVSGRVGTGELFF
J: TRBJ2-7; V: TRBV27; CDR3: CATSSGASSSYEQYF
J: TRBJ2-7; V: TRBV5-1; CDR3: CASSLTGEQYF
J: TRBJ1-2; V: TRBV7-2; CDR3: CASSLGQGPYYGYTF
J: TRBJ2-7; V: TRBV5-1; CDR3: CASSFSQGSYEQYF
J: TRBJ2-7; V: TRBV5-1; CDR3: CASTRTGSYEQYF
J: TRBJ2-7; V: TRBV6-1; CDR3: CASSEAAGGRSFEQYF
J: TRBJ2-7; V: TRBV2; CDR3: CASSHIGLSFEQYF
J: TRBJ2-1; V: TRBV6-2/TRBV6-3; CDR3: CASSYRVAAHSEQFF
J: TRBJ1-5; V: TRBV9; CDR3: CASSPGTGQNQPQHF
J: TRBJ1-1; V: TRBV30; CDR3: CAWRTRQGRVENTEAFF